This T cell receptor beta chain derives from a study of blood T cell repertoires in COVID-19. Study-wide background: Nucleic acid was either cDNA or gDNA, and it came from T cells, B-cell-depleted T cells, or PBMCs.

Using immunoSEQ multiplex PCR, the repertoire was profiled, and TCRdb retains in-frame clones only, with some absent. The sample comprises about 250,000 clones, 75% to 85% of which are singletons, and 5% to 6.5% rests with the top ten. This clone has just a few counts. The CDR3 consists of 16 residues. CDR1 PRHDT and CDR2 FYEKMQ come from the germline V gene (reference sequence). V lost 1 base, J lost 7 bases, and 9 bases stayed unmatched. This chain connects TRBV13 to TRBJ1-2, with TRBD1 matching 10 bases. The sample taken for sequencing was peripheral blood. This clonotype was sampled from a man aged 50 or older with active or convalescent COVID-19. The CDR3 region has the DNA TGTGCCAGCAGCTTAGCCCCGGGACAGGGGTGGTCTGGCTACACCTTC. Its translation is CASSLAPGQGWSGYTF.